This T cell receptor beta chain stems from a study of OX40 agonist ivuxolimab in advanced cancers. The germline V and J ends were trimmed by 2 bases and 7 bases, with 17 bases remaining between them. The CDR3 totals 15 residues. Germline V gives CDR1 SGHAT, CDR2 FQNNGV. Produced via immunoSEQ multiplex PCR; TCRdb's table is partial and in-frame only. The table shows about 78,000 clones, with roughly 84% occurring only once. The chain links TRBV11-2 to TRBJ1-1; weak D call: TRBD1 (5 bases). The sample consisted of CD4+ or CD8+ T cells sorted from blood, taken in a trial of the OX40 agonist ivuxolimab. The receptor was derived from an adult with an advanced solid tumor such as melanoma, head and neck, liver or kidney cancer. Here the CDR3 reads CASSLPQAGTLEAFF. CDR3 nucleotides: TGTGCCAGCAGCTTACCCCAGGCAGGGACGCTTGAAGCTTTCTTT. The complete variable domain, with remaining parts taken from reference TRBV11-2 and TRBJ1-1, reads EAGVAQSPRYKIIEKRQSVAFWCNPISGHATLYWYQQILGQGPKLLIQFQNNGVVDDSQLPKDRFSAERLKGVDSTLKIQPAKLEDSAVYLCASSLPQAGTLEAFFGQGTRLTVV.